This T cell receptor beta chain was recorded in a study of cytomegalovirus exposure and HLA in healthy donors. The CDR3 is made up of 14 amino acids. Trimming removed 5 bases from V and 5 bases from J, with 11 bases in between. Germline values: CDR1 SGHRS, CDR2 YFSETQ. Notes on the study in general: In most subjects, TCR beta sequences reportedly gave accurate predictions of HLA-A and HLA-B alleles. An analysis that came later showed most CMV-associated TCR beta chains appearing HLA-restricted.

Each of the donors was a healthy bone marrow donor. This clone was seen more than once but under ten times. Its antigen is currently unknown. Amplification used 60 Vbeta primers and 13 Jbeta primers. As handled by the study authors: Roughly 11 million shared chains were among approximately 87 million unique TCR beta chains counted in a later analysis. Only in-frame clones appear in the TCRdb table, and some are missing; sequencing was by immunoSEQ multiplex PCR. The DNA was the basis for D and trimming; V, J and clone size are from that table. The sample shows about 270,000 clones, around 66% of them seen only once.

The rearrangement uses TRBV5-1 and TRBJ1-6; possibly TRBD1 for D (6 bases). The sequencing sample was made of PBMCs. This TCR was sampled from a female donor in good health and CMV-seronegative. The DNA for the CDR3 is TGCGCCAGCAGTCCCGGGACAAATAATTCACCCCTCCACTTT. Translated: CASSPGTNNSPLHF.